These 7 T cell receptor beta chains were sequenced from one sample in a study of blood T cells in healthy people across ages (dated by TCRdb to the mid-2010s). Receptors were amplified or captured by 5' RACE. A second PCR of roughly 7 to 11 cycles was performed with a sample-barcoded 5' primer and a J-beta primer mix. TCRdb ran its own pipeline on the public reads, namely fastp trimming at Q25 and MiXCR clone calling, and kept in-frame beta chains. Each entry is one CDR3 protein sequence, shown with its most common DNA and genes. This sample has over 1,500,000 distinct CDR3 sequences in its table, and roughly 43% of those were observed once. The ten largest clones represent 20% to 25% of the sample. The sequenced sample consisted of blood. The receptors stem from a human donor in good health.

This chain connects TRBV28 to TRBJ2-4; D ambiguous. V lost 6 bases to trimming and J lost 13 bases, with 13 bases between them. This CDR3 has 11 amino acids. The germline gives CDR1 MDHEN, CDR2 SYDVKM. CDR3 loop: CASRVRFEQYF. DNA for the CDR3: TGTGCCAGCAGAGTGAGGTTTGAGCAGTACTTC.

This rearrangement joins TRBV20-1 to TRBJ2-5; TRBD1 matches 7 bases. This CDR3 comprises 14 residues. After removal of 0 bases from V and 1 base from J, the junction contained 2 bases not matched to a gene. Germline V gene lookup returns CDR1 DFQATT and CDR2 SNEGSKA (reference sequence). CDR3 residues: CSARDGTAQETQYF. The CDR3 DNA reads as TGCAGTGCTAGAGATGGGACAGCCCAAGAGACCCAGTACTTC.

The chain combines TRBV15 with TRBJ1-1; D might be TRBD1 (5 bases). V dropped 5 bases and J dropped 0 bases, with 13 bases sitting between them. Germline V gene lookup returns CDR1 LNHNV and CDR2 YYDKDF (reference sequence). The CDR3 sequence is 15 residues long. In DNA form, the CDR3 reads TGTGCCACCAGCCCTCGGGGGGTTCTGAACACTGAAGCTTTCTTT. Translating gives CATSPRGVLNTEAFF.

The V call is TRBV4-1, the J call TRBJ2-5; tentatively, D is TRBD2 (5 bases). The V and J ends lost 4 bases and 5 bases respectively, with 20 bases between them. This CDR3 contains 16 residues. Germline CDR1 and CDR2: MGHRA and YSYEKL. In DNA, the CDR3 is TGCGCCAGCAGCCCAATCCCCTTGAGGGAACCGGAGACCCAGTACTTC. Residues: CASSPIPLREPETQYF.

This clonotype has only a few counts. The J gene is TRBJ2-7, the V gene TRBV7-2; possible D gene TRBD2, 5 bases. This CDR3 is 15 amino acids long. Per germline, CDR1 SGHTA and CDR2 FQGNSA. V was clipped by 8 bases and J by 1 base, with 18 bases between them. The CDR3: CASSTGGLSSYEQYF. CDR3 bases: TGTGCCAGCTCTACTGGAGGCCTCAGTTCCTACGAGCAGTACTTC.

The V call is TRBV13, the J call TRBJ2-5; 9 bases line up with TRBD2. Germline values: CDR1 PRHDT, CDR2 FYEKMQ (reference sequence). V dropped 3 bases and J dropped 2; count of bases not matched to a gene: 7. The CDR3 is 16 amino acids. CDR3 sequence reads: CASSFPSGGKQETQYF. Written as DNA, the CDR3 is TGTGCCAGCAGCTTCCCAAGCGGGGGGAAACAAGAGACCCAGTACTTC.

This clonotype was counted a few times. V is TRBV7-9 and J is TRBJ2-1; possible D gene TRBD2, 7 bases. CDR3 length: 15 amino acids. The V end was cut by 5 bases, the J end by 1 base, with 12 bases between. Germline CDR1 reads SEHNR; CDR2 reads FQNEAQ (reference sequence). CDR3 bases: TGTGCCAGCAGCGGGGGGGGGCATTCCTACAATGAGCAGTTCTTC. It codes for CASSGGGHSYNEQFF.